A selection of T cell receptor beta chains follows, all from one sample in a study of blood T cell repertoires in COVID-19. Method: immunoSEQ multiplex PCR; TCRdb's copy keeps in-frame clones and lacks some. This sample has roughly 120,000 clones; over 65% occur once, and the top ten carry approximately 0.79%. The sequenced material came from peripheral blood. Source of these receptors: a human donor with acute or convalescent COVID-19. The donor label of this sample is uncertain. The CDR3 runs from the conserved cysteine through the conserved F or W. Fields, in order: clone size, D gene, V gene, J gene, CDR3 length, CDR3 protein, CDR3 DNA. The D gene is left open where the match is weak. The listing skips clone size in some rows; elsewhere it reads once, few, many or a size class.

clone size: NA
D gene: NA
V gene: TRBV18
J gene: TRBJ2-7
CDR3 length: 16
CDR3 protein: CASSPINVRNSYEQYF
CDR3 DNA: TGTGCCAGCTCACCAATAAATGTCAGAAATTCCTACGAGCAGTACTTC

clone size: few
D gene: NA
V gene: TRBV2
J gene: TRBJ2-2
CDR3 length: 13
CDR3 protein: CASRGENTGELFF
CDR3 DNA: TGTGCCAGCAGAGGGGAAAACACCGGGGAGCTGTTTTTT

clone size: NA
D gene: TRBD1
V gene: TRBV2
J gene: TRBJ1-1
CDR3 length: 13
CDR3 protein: CASDGQGGTEAFF
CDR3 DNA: TGTGCCAGCGATGGACAGGGCGGCACTGAAGCTTTCTTT

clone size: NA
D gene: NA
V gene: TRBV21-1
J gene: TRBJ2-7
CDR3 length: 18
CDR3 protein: CASSKTDRFRLSSYEQYF
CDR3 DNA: TGTGCCAGCAGCAAAACGGACAGGTTCCGTCTGAGCTCCTACGAGCAGTACTTC

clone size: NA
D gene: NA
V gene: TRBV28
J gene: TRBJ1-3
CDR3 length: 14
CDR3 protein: CASSRGSSGNTIYF
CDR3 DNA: TGTGCCAGCAGTCGAGGGAGCTCTGGAAACACCATATATTTT

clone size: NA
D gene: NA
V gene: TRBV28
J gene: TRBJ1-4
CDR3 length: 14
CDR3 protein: CASRSGATNEKLFF
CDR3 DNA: TGTGCCAGCAGGTCAGGGGCGACTAATGAAAAACTGTTTTTT

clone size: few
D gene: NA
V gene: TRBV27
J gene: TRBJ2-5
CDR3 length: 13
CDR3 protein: CASRDFSQETQYF
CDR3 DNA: TGTGCCAGCAGGGACTTTTCACAAGAGACCCAGTACTTC

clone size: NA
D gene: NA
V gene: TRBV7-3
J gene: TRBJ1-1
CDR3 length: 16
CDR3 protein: CASSLTPRGYGTEAFF
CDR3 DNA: TGTGCCAGCAGCTTAACCCCGCGGGGTTATGGCACTGAAGCTTTCTTT

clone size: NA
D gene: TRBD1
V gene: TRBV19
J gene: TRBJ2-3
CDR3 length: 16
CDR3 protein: CASSISGQGKTDTQYF
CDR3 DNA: TGTGCCAGTAGTATTAGCGGACAGGGGAAAACAGATACGCAGTATTTT

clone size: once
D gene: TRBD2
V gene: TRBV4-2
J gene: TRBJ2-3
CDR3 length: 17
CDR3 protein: CASSQAGGPLSTDTQYF
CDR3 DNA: TGTGCCAGCAGCCAAGCGGGGGGGCCGTTGAGCACAGATACGCAGTATTTT

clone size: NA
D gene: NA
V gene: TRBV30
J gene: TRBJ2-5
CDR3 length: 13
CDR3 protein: CAWSVGGIETQYF
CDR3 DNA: TGTGCCTGGAGTGTCGGAGGGATTGAGACCCAGTACTTC

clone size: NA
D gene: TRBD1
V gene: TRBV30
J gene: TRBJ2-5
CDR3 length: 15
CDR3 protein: CAWSGGTGASETQYF
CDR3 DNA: TGTGCCTGGAGTGGAGGGACAGGGGCGAGCGAGACCCAGTACTTC

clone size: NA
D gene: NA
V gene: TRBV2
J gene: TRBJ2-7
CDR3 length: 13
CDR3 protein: CASSGPVPGEQYF
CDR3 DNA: TGTGCCAGCAGTGGACCGGTCCCGGGGGAGCAGTACTTC

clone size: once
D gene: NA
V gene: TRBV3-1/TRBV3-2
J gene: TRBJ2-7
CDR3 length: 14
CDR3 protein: CASSPSGRSYEQYF
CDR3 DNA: TGTGCCAGCAGCCCCAGTGGGCGCTCCTACGAGCAGTACTTC

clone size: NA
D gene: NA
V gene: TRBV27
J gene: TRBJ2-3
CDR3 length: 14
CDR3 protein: CASSKIASTDTQYF
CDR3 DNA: TGTGCCAGCAGTAAAATAGCCAGCACAGATACGCAGTATTTT

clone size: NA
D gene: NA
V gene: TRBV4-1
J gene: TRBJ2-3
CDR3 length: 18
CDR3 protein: CASSQRGGVRSSTDTQYF
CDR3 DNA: TGCGCCAGCAGCCAAAGGGGCGGGGTCCGATCTAGCACAGATACGCAGTATTTT

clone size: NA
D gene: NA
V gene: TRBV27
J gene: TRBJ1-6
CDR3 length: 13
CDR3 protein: CASSSTGNSPLHF
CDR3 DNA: TGTGCCAGCAGTTCCACGGGGAATTCACCCCTCCACTTT

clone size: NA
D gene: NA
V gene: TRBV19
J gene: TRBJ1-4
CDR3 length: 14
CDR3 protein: CASSRVNGGEKLFF
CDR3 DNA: TGTGCCAGTAGTAGAGTCAACGGCGGTGAAAAACTGTTTTTT

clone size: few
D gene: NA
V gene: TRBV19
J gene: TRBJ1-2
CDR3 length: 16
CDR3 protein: CATRQGNRLRDYGYTF
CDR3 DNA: TGTGCCACCAGACAAGGGAATCGTCTGAGGGACTATGGCTACACCTTC

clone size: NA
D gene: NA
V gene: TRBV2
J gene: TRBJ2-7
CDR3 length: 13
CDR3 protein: CASSEGRGSEQYF
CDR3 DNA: TGTGCCAGCAGTGAAGGCAGGGGAAGCGAGCAGTACTTC

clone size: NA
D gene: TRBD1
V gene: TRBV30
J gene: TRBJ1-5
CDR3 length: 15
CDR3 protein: CAWSAGGPSYQPQHF
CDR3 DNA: TGTGCCTGGAGTGCAGGGGGCCCCTCCTATCAGCCCCAGCATTTT

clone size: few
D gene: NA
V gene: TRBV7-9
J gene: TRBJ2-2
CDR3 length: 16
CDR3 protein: CASSRGSLVFTGELFF
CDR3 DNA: TGTGCCAGCAGCCGAGGGAGCCTAGTGTTTACCGGGGAGCTGTTTTTT

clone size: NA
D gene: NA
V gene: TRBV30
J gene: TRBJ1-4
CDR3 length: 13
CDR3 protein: CAWSDGVNEKLFF
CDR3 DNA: TGTGCCTGGAGTGACGGGGTTAATGAAAAACTGTTTTTT

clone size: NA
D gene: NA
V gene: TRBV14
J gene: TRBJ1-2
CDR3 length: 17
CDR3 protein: CASSRIGGARTNYGYTF
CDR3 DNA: TGTGCCAGCAGCCGTATAGGGGGGGCCAGAACTAACTATGGCTACACCTTC

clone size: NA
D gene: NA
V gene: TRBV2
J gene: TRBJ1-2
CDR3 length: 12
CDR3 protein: CASSRATYGYTF
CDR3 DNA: TGTGCCAGCAGCAGGGCCACCTATGGCTACACCTTC

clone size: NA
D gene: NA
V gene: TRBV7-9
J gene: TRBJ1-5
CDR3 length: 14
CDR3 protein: CASSLDGGGQPQHF
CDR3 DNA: TGTGCCAGCAGCTTAGACGGGGGGGGTCAGCCCCAGCATTTT

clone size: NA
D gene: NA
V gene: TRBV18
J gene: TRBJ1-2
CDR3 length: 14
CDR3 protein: CASSPSGGAGGYTF
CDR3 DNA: TGTGCCAGCTCACCGTCGGGGGGCGCGGGTGGCTACACCTTC

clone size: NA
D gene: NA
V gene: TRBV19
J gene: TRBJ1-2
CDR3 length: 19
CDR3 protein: CASSMTGFGRDTSNYGYTF
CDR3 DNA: TGTGCCAGTAGTATGACTGGATTCGGCCGGGACACCTCAAACTATGGCTACACCTTC

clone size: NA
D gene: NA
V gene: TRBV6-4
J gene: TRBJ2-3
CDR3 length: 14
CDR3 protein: CASSESYRADTQYF
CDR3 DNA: TGTGCCAGCAGTGAAAGCTATCGGGCAGATACGCAGTATTTT

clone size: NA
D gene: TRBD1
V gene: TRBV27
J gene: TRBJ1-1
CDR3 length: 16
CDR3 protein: CASSLTRRQGNTEAFF
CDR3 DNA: TGTGCCAGCAGTTTAACCCGCCGACAGGGTAACACTGAAGCTTTCTTT

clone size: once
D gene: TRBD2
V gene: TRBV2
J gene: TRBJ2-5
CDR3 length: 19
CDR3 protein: CANSGRRLAGTREDETQYF
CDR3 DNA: TGTGCCAACTCAGGGAGGCGACTAGCGGGGACCAGGGAGGATGAGACCCAGTACTTC

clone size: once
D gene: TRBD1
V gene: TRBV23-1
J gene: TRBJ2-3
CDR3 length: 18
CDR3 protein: CASSQSTLTGGHTDTQYF
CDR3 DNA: TGCGCCAGCAGTCAATCCACTCTGACAGGGGGCCACACAGATACGCAGTATTTT

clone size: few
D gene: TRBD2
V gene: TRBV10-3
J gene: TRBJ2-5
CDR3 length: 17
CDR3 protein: CAISDSSSSGGLETQYF
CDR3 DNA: TGTGCCATCAGTGATTCCTCGTCGAGCGGGGGCTTGGAGACCCAGTACTTC

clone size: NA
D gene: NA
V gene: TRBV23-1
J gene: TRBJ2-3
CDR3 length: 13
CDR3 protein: CASGQAGTDTQYF
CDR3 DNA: TGCGCCAGCGGGCAGGCGGGGACAGATACGCAGTATTTT

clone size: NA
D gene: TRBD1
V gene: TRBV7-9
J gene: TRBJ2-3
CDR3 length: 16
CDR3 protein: CASSPPNRGQADTQYF
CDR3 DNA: TGTGCCAGCAGCCCGCCTAACAGGGGGCAGGCAGATACGCAGTATTTT

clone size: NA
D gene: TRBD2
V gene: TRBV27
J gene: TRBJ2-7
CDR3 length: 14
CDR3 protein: CASRQRGGLYEQYF
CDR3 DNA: TGTGCCAGCAGACAGCGGGGGGGCCTTTACGAGCAGTACTTC

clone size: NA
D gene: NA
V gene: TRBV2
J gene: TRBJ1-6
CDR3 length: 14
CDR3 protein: CASKLGHTNSPLHF
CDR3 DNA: TGTGCCAGCAAATTGGGACATACTAATTCACCCCTCCACTTT

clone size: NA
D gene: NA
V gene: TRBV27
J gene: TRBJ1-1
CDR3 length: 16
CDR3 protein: CASSTIRRAGNTEAFF
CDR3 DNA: TGTGCCAGCAGCACCATACGGAGGGCAGGGAACACTGAAGCTTTCTTT

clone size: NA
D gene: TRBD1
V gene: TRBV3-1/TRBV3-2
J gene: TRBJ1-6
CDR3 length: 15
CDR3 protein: CASSQSGTGYSPLHF
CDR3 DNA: TGTGCCAGCAGCCAATCCGGGACAGGTTATTCACCCCTCCACTTT

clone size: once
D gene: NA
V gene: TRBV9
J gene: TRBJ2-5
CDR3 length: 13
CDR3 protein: CASSVPGIETQYF
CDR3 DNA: TGTGCCAGCAGCGTACCAGGGATAGAGACCCAGTACTTC

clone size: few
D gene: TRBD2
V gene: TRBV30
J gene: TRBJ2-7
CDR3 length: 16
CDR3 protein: CAWSVRRGVSPYEQYF
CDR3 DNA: TGTGCCTGGAGTGTACGTCGGGGGGTGTCTCCCTACGAGCAGTACTTC

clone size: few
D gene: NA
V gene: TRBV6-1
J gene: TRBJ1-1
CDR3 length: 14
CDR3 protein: CASSEDRRNTEAFF
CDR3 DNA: TGTGCCAGCAGTGAAGATCGCAGGAACACTGAAGCTTTCTTT

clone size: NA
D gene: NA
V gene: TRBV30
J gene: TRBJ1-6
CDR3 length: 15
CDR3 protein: CAWGGQLYPNSPLHF
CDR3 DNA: TGTGCCTGGGGAGGACAGTTGTATCCCAATTCACCCCTCCACTTT

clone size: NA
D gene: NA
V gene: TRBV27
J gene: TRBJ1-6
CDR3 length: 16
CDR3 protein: CASSLRGGSYNSPLHF
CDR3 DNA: TGTGCCAGCAGTTTAAGGGGGGGGAGCTATAATTCACCCCTCCACTTT

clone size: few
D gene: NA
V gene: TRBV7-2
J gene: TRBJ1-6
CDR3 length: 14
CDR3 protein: CASSLVLRDSPLHF
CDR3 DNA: TGTGCCAGCAGCTTAGTCCTTCGGGATTCACCCCTCCACTTT

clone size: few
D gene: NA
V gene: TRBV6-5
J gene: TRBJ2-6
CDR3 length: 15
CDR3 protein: CATRLYGSGANVLTF
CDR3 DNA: TGTGCCACCAGACTGTATGGCTCTGGGGCCAACGTCCTGACTTTC

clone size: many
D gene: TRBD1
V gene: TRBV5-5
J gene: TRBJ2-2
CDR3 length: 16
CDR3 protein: CASSSGDRADTGELFF
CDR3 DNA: TGTGCCAGCAGCTCTGGAGACAGGGCCGACACCGGGGAGCTGTTTTTT

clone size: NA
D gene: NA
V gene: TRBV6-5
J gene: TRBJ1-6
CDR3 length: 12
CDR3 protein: CASSFSLSPLHF
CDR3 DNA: TGTGCCAGCAGTTTTTCCCTTTCACCCCTCCACTTT

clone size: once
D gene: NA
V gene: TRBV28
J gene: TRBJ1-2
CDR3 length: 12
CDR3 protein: CASSLRGDGYTF
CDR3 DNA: TGTGCCAGCAGTTTACGGGGGGATGGCTACACCTTC

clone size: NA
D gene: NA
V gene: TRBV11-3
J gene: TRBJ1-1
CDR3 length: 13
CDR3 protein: CASSQTMNTEAFF
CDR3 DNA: TGTGCCAGCAGCCAGACTATGAACACTGAAGCTTTCTTT

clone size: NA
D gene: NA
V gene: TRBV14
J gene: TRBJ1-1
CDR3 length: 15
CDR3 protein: CASSQYEARAGEAFF
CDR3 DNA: TGTGCCAGCAGCCAATACGAGGCGCGGGCGGGTGAAGCTTTCTTT